The 30 T cell receptor beta chains below come from one sample, sequenced in a study of breast tumors, draining lymph nodes, adjacent tissues. TCRdb redid the calling of the multiplex PCR reads with MiXCR, one entry per CDR3 protein. The sample includes some 22,000 distinct CDR3 sequences, around 40% of them seen just once. Source material: breast tumor tissue. The source is a female donor with breast cancer. Some clones in this sample may be carry-over from other donors' samples.

A remark on this clonotype: This sequence may be a read error, since a much larger clone differs from it by one base. This chain joins TRBV5-6 and TRBJ1-2; D is ambiguous. Trimming cost V 0 bases and J 4 bases, with 7 bases left between them. This CDR3 has 13 amino acids. CDR1 and CDR2 (germline): SGHDT, YYEEEE. Here the CDR3 DNA reads TGTGCCAGCAGCTTGGGGGGTACCTATGGCTACACCTTC. It translates to CASSLGGTYGYTF.

This clonotype was observed at least ten times. The rearrangement links TRBV25-1 to TRBJ2-1; maybe TRBD1 (6 bases). The CDR3 totals 14 residues. V gave up 1 base and J gave up 4 bases, with 8 bases separating them. CDR1 is MGHDK and CDR2 is SYGVNS in the germline V gene. Here the CDR3 DNA reads TGTGCCAGCAGTGAATGGGGGCTTTACAATGAGCAGTTCTTC. Its translation is CASSEWGLYNEQFF.

The chain uses TRBV9 and TRBJ2-1; D is unresolved. This CDR3 comprises 14 residues. V was cut by 4 bases and J by 7 bases, with 15 bases left in between. The V gene's germline CDR1 is SGDLS and CDR2 YYNGEE. CDR3 protein: CASSLDSLRNEQFF. CDR3 sequence (DNA): TGTGCCAGCAGCTTAGACTCTCTCCGGAATGAGCAGTTCTTC.

In this sample, this clonotype turned up many times. This chain connects TRBV11-2 to TRBJ2-7; no reliable D call. Trimming took off 0 bases at V and 1 base at J, with 19 bases between the two ends. The germline CDR1 and CDR2 sequences are SGHAT and FQNNGV. This CDR3 spans 18 amino acids. CDR3 region: CASSLDRTTSFLSYEQYF. CDR3 sequence (DNA): TGTGCCAGCAGCTTAGATAGGACGACCAGTTTTCTTTCCTACGAGCAGTACTTC.

The rearrangement links TRBV20-1 to TRBJ1-6, with TRBD1 matching over 7 bases. V trimming: 5 bases; J trimming: 10 bases; junction bases outside the gene matches: 14. The germline gives CDR1 DFQATT, CDR2 SNEGSKA (reference sequence). This CDR3 has 15 amino acids. CDR3 sequence reads: CSAHPMAGGISPLHF. CDR3 nucleotide sequence: TGCAGTGCTCACCCCATGGCAGGGGGGATCTCACCCCTCCACTTT.

The rearrangement uses TRBV7-9 and TRBJ2-7, with TRBD1 matching 8 bases. V shed 5 bases, J shed 3 bases, and the junction held 6 bases outside the gene matches. Germline CDR1 and CDR2: SEHNR and FQNEAQ (reference sequence). The CDR3 has 14 residues. DNA of the CDR3: TGTGCCAGCAGCCATAGGGACAGGAACTACGAGCAGTACTTC. Amino acid sequence: CASSHRDRNYEQYF.

CDR3 amino acids: CASSLRQGFGEQYF. As DNA, the CDR3 is TGCGCCAGCAGCTTGAGGCAGGGGTTTGGCGAGCAGTACTTC. The chain recombines TRBV5-1 with TRBJ2-7; D possibly corresponds to TRBD1 (6 bases). V lost 1 base to trimming and J lost 6 bases, with 14 bases between them. From germline, CDR1 is SGHRS and CDR2 YFSETQ. This CDR3 contains 14 residues. Full variable domain (remainder filled in from reference TRBV5-1 and TRBJ2-7): KAGVTQTPRYLIKTRGQQVTLSCSPISGHRSVSWYQQTPGQGLQFLFEYFSETQRNKGNFPGRFSGRQFSNSRSEMNVSTLELGDSALYLCASSLRQGFGEQYFGPGTRLTVT.

J is TRBJ1-6 and V is TRBV6-2 or TRBV6-3, with 7 bases identical to TRBD1. The CDR3 spans 15 residues. The trim removed 6 bases at V and 7 bases at J, leaving 9 bases unmatched. CDR1 MNHEY and CDR2 SVGEGT come from the germline V gene. The CDR3 sequence: CASRVTGVENSPLHF. DNA of the CDR3: TGTGCCAGCAGGGTAACAGGGGTGGAGAATTCACCCCTCCACTTT.

Many counts were recorded for this clonotype. The genes are TRBV20-1 and TRBJ2-1; TRBD2 matches 8 bases. The CDR3 length is 17 residues. Per the germline V gene, CDR1 is DFQATT and CDR2 is SNEGSKA (reference sequence). Trimming took 0 bases from V and 8 from J; bases not matched to a gene: 15. CDR3 nucleotide sequence: TGCAGTGCTAGAGATTTCGGCAAGAGCGGGAGTAAACATGAGCAGTTCTTC. This translates into CSARDFGKSGSKHEQFF.

This clonotype was recorded many times. The chain joins TRBV7-2 to TRBJ2-7, with 11 bases identical to TRBD2. The germline V gene has CDR1 SGHTA and CDR2 FQGNSA. This CDR3 region has 19 residues. Trimming cost V 5 bases and J 2 bases; bases outside gene matches: 17. Here the CDR3 DNA reads TGTGCCAGCAGCCCAGGTCCGGGACTAGCGGCGAAGAGCCCCTACGAGCAGTACTTC. Translated, it gives CASSPGPGLAAKSPYEQYF. Combining the CDR3 with reference TRBV7-2 and TRBJ2-7 gives the whole variable domain GAGVSQSPSNKVTEKGKDVELRCDPISGHTALYWYRQSLGQGLEFLIYFQGNSAPDKSGLPSDRFSAERTGGSVSTLTIQRTQQEDSAVYLCASSPGPGLAAKSPYEQYFGPGTRLTVT.

This clonotype was recorded at least ten times. The DNA for the CDR3 is TGTGCCATCAGTGAGTCGGGGGAGCTCGGGGAGCTGTTTTTT. It translates to CAISESGELGELFF. V usage is TRBV10-3 and J usage is TRBJ2-2; D may correspond to TRBD1 or TRBD2 (5 bases each). The V end lost 0 bases, the J end lost 7 bases, and 9 bases lay between the germline ends. The CDR3 sequence is 14 residues long. Germline V gene data show CDR1 as ENHRY and CDR2 as SYGVKD.

This clonotype was observed many times. The chain combines TRBV4-1 with TRBJ2-7; D perhaps matches TRBD2 (6 bases). V lost 3 bases, J lost 4 bases, and 16 bases lay in between. Germline values: CDR1 MGHRA, CDR2 YSYEKL. The CDR3 runs 15 residues. This CDR3 is CASSHGPGGMYEQYF. In nucleotides, the CDR3 is TGCGCCAGCAGCCATGGGCCTGGGGGGATGTACGAGCAGTACTTC.

The genes are TRBV5-1 and TRBJ2-7, with a weak D call TRBD1 (5 bases). The germline V and J ends were trimmed by 0 bases and 4 bases, with 14 bases remaining between them. CDR3 length: 15 amino acids. Germline values: CDR1 SGHRS, CDR2 YFSETQ. CDR3: CASSLGLHQGYEQYF. For the CDR3, the DNA is TGCGCCAGCAGCTTGGGCCTCCACCAGGGTTACGAGCAGTACTTC.

This clonotype has just a few counts. V is TRBV3-1 and J is TRBJ2-6; D possibly corresponds to TRBD2 (6 bases). The length of the CDR3 is 17 residues. V dropped 1 base and J dropped 0 bases, with 10 bases sitting between them. Germline values: CDR1 LGHDT, CDR2 YNNKEL (reference sequence). CDR3 nucleotides: TGTGCCAGCAGCCAAGGGGGACTTTTCTCTGGGGCCAACGTCCTGACTTTC. Translated, it gives CASSQGGLFSGANVLTF.

This clonotype came up many times. The chain has TRBV5-1 and TRBJ1-2; D is uncertain. Germline V gene sequence: CDR1 SGHRS, CDR2 YFSETQ. Deletions cut 7 bases from V and 4 bases from J, with 17 bases between. There are 14 residues in the CDR3. The CDR3: CASSLDGLSYGYTF. The CDR3 region has the DNA TGCGCCAGCTCATTAGACGGTCTGAGCTATGGCTACACCTTC.

Many counts were recorded for this clonotype. This chain connects TRBV6-6 to TRBJ2-1, with D unclear. Trimming stripped 5 bases from V and 6 bases from J, with 8 bases between. This CDR3 comprises 12 residues. Looked up from germline, CDR1 is MNHNY and CDR2 is SVGAGI (reference sequence). Here the CDR3 reads CASSDVLNEQFF. DNA for the CDR3: TGTGCCAGCAGTGACGTACTCAATGAGCAGTTCTTC.

The rearrangement uses TRBV2 and TRBJ1-2; D possibly corresponds to TRBD1 (5 bases). Trimming stripped 5 bases from V and 8 bases from J, with 18 bases between. The CDR3 extends over 14 amino acids. Per the germline V gene, CDR1 is SNHLY and CDR2 is FYNNEI. In DNA form, the CDR3 reads TGTGCCAGCAGTCATGGGGGGAGAGGAGGCGGCTACACCTTC. Encoded protein: CASSHGGRGGGYTF. Based on the CDR3 plus reference TRBV2 and TRBJ1-2, the full variable domain is EPEVTQTPSHQVTQMGQEVILRCVPISNHLYFYWYRQILGQKVEFLVSFYNNEISEKSEIFDDQFSVERPDGSNFTLKIRSTKLEDSAMYFCASSHGGRGGGYTFGSGTRLTVV.

This clonotype was observed many times. The chain is built from TRBV29-1 and TRBJ1-2; 7 positions match TRBD1. Per the germline V gene, CDR1 is SQVTM and CDR2 is ANQGSEA. Germline trimming cut 1 base from V and 3 bases from J; bases unmatched to any gene: 2. The CDR3 loop spans 13 amino acids. The CDR3 bases are TGCAGCGTTGAAGGGACAGGTCACTATGGCTACACCTTC. It is translated as CSVEGTGHYGYTF.

This chain joins TRBV4-1 and TRBJ1-4; 9 bases line up with TRBD1. The CDR3 has 15 amino acids. Germline CDR1 and CDR2: MGHRA and YSYEKL. V dropped 2 bases and J dropped 6; count of bases not matched to a gene: 4. CDR3: CASSQTDRGDEKLFF. As DNA, the CDR3 is TGCGCCAGCAGCCAAACGGACAGGGGTGATGAAAAACTGTTTTTT.

This clonotype ranks as medium-sized. The chain uses TRBV10-1 and TRBJ2-3; 10 bases are a match to TRBD1. There are 15 residues in the CDR3. Trimming removed 2 bases from V and 3 bases from J; junction bases left unmatched: 2. Germline V gives CDR1 WNHNN, CDR2 SYGVQD (reference sequence). The CDR3 protein is CASSEDRGRTDTQYF. CDR3 bases: TGCGCCAGCAGTGAGGACAGGGGGCGAACAGATACGCAGTATTTT.

This clonotype has ten or more counts. The V gene is TRBV30, the J gene TRBJ1-5; 10 bases are shared with TRBD1. CDR3 length: 17 amino acids. The trim removed 0 bases at V and 2 bases at J, leaving 7 bases unmatched. CDR1 and CDR2 (germline): GTSNPN, SVGIG (reference sequence). CDR3 in amino acids: CAWSVRGQGKGNQPQHF. CDR3 in DNA: TGTGCCTGGAGTGTACGGGGACAGGGGAAGGGCAATCAGCCCCAGCATTTT.

In the case of this clonotype: It may be a read error: a sequence one base away is much more abundant. As the CDR3 is not closed by the conserved phenylalanine or tryptophan, this likely results from a read error. The rearrangement joins TRBV12-3 or TRBV12-4 to TRBJ1-2; D unclear. V lost 3 bases, J lost 8 bases, and 13 bases lay in between. The CDR3 covers 13 residues. For the CDR3, the DNA is TGTGCCAGCAGTTTTAACGTAGGGTTCGGCTACACCCTC. Protein product: CASSFNVGFGYTL.

This clonotype is judged large. The chain carries TRBV25-1 and TRBJ2-7, with D perhaps TRBD2 (7 bases). Trimming cost V 9 bases and J 0 bases, with 15 bases left between them. This CDR3 region has 14 residues. Germline values: CDR1 MGHDK, CDR2 SYGVNS. The CDR3 sequence: CARRGGGHSYEQYF. The CDR3 region has the DNA TGTGCCAGGAGGGGAGGGGGTCACTCCTACGAGCAGTACTTC.

This clonotype has a count of ten or more. The chain employs TRBV7-3 and TRBJ2-1; D is ambiguous. The CDR3 covers 15 residues. Germline lookup yields CDR1 SGHTA and CDR2 FQGTGA. With 0 bases removed from V and 6 bases from J, the gap between germline ends came to 12 bases. CDR3: CASSLTPDVVNEQFF. In nucleotides, the CDR3 is TGTGCCAGCAGCTTAACTCCGGACGTGGTCAATGAGCAGTTCTTC.

This clonotype is termed medium-sized (0.01 to 0.1%). The chain has TRBV7-9 and TRBJ2-3, with D possibly being TRBD2 (5 bases). V lost 2 bases, J lost 5 bases, and 8 bases lay in between. Germline CDR1 reads SEHNR; CDR2 reads FQNEAQ (reference sequence). The CDR3 is made up of 13 amino acids. CDR3 bases: TGTGCCAGCAGCTTACAAAGCGGAGATACGCAGTATTTT. Its translation: CASSLQSGDTQYF.

This clonotype was counted at least ten times. A read error may account for a junction end that differs from germline. The V call is TRBV7-2, the J call TRBJ2-3; tentative D call: TRBD2 (5 bases). Per germline, CDR1 SGHTA and CDR2 FQGNSA. The CDR3 sequence is 17 residues long. The CDR3 nucleotides read TGTGCCAGCAGCCCCTATAGGCAGCGGTCCGGCTCAGATCCGCAGTATTTT. Amino acids: CASSPYRQRSGSDPQYF.

The gene calls are TRBV5-1 and TRBJ2-2; 8 bases match TRBD1. Germline CDR1 is SGHRS and CDR2 is YFSETQ. With 6 bases clipped from V and 3 bases from J, the junction kept 7 bases outside the gene matches. This CDR3 is 15 amino acids long. The CDR3 nucleotides read TGCGCCAGCAACAGGGCAGGGGGCGACACCGGGGAGCTGTTTTTT. This translates into CASNRAGGDTGELFF.

This clonotype was recorded many times. The chain joins TRBV14 to TRBJ2-7, with D perhaps matching TRBD2 (7 bases). This CDR3 comprises 15 residues. V was trimmed by 5 bases and J by 0 bases, leaving 14 bases between them. CDR1 is SGHDN, CDR2 FVKESK, per germline. CDR3 in DNA: TGTGCCAGCAGCAAGGGGGGGCCGTACTCCTACGAGCAGTACTTC. As protein: CASSKGGPYSYEQYF.

This clonotype is a singleton in its sample. The chain recombines TRBV12-5 with TRBJ2-1, with D unclear. Germline assignment: CDR1 LGHNT and CDR2 FRNRAP. There are 13 residues in the CDR3. Trimming stripped 0 bases from V and 10 bases from J, with 10 bases between. DNA for the CDR3: TGTGCTAGTGGTTTGGTCGGACCCCGCGAGCAGTTCTTC. Translation gives CASGLVGPREQFF.

This clonotype was found a few times. The chain links TRBV5-4 to TRBJ1-5, with D perhaps matching TRBD1 (6 bases). Trimming removed 4 bases from V and 7 bases from J, with 15 bases in between. Germline lookup yields CDR1 SGHNT and CDR2 YYREEE (reference sequence). The CDR3 contains 14 residues. The CDR3 nucleotides are TGTGCCAGCAGCCTACAGGGAGGAGGGCAGCCCCAGCATTTT. It specifies CASSLQGGGQPQHF. The full variable domain, its missing parts supplied by reference TRBV5-4 and TRBJ1-5, is ETGVTQSPTHLIKTRGQQVTLRCSSQSGHNTVSWYQQALGQGPQFIFQYYREEENGRGNFPPRFSGLQFPNYSSELNVNALELDDSALYLCASSLQGGGQPQHFGDGTRLSIL.